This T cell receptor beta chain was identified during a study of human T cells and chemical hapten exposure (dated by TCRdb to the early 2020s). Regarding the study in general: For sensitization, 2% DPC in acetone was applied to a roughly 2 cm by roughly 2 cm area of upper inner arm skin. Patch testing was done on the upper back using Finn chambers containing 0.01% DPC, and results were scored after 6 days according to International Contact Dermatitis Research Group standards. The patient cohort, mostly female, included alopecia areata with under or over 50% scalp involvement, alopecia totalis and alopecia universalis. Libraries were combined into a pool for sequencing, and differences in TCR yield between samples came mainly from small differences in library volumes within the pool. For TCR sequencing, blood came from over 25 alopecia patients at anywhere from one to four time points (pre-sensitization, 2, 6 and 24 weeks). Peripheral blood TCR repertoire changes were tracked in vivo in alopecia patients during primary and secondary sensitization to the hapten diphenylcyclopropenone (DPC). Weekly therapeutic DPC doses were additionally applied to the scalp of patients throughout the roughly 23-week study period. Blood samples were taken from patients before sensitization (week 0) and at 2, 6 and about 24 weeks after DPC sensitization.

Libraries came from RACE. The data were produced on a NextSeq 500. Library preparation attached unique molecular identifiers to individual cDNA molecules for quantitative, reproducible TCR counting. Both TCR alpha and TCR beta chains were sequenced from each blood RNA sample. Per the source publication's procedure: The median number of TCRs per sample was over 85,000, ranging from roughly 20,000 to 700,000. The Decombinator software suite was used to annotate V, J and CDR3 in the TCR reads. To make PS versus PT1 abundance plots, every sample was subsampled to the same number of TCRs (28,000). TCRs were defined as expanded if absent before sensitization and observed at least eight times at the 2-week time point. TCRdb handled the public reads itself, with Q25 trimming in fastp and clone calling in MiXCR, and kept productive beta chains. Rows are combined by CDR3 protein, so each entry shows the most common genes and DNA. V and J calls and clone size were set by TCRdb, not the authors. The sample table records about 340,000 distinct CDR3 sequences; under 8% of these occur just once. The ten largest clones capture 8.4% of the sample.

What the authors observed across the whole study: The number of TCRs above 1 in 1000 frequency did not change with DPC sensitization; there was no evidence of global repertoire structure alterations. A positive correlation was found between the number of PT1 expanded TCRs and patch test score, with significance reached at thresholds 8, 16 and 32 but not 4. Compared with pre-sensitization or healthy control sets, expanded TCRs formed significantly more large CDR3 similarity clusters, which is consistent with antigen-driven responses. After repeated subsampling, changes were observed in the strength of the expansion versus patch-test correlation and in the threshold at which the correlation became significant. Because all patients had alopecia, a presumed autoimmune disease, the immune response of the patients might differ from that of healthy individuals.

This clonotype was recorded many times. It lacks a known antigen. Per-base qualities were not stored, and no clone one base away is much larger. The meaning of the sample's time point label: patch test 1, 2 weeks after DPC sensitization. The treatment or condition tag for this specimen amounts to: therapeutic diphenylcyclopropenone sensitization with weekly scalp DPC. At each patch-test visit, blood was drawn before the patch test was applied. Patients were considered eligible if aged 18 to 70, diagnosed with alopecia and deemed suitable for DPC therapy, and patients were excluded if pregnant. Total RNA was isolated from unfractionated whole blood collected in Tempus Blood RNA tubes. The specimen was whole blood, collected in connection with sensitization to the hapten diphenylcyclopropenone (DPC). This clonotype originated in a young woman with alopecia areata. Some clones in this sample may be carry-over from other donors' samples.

This receptor carries the CDR3 CASSEGISNTGELFF. The sequenced DNA: TGCGCCAGTTCGGAGGGGATCTCGAACACCGGGGAGCTGTTTTTT. Recombination linked TRBV4-3 to TRBJ2-2, and the D gene may be TRBD2, 6 bases matching. CDR1 and CDR2, per the germline V gene, are LGHNA and YSLEER. Reading from cysteine to phenylalanine, the CDR3 counts 15 amino acids. The sequence is cut down to CDR3 DNA, 45 bases in frame from base 1. The junction carries 14 bases between V and J, which are trimmed by 9 bases and 0 bases respectively.